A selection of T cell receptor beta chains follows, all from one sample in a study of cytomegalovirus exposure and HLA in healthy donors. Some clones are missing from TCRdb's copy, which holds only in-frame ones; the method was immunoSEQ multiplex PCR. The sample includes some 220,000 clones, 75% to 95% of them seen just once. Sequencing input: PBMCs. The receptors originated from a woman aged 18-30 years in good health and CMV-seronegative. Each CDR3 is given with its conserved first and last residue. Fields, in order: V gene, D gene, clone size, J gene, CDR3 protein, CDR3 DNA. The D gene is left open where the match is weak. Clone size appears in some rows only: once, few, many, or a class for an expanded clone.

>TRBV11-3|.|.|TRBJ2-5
CASSAALAPATQYF
TGTGCCAGCAGCGCCGCTCTAGCGCCCGCGACCCAGTACTTC
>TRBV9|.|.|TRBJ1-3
CASSVKQGAGNTIYF
TGTGCCAGCAGCGTAAAACAGGGTGCTGGAAACACCATATATTTT
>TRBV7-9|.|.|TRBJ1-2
CASSLARAGYDGYTF
TGTGCCAGCAGCTTAGCACGGGCGGGATACGATGGCTACACCTTC
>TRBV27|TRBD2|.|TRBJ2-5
CASKFSGRAQETQYF
TGTGCCAGCAAGTTTAGCGGGAGGGCCCAAGAGACCCAGTACTTC
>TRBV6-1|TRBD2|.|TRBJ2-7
CASSEPFLGGSYEQYF
TGTGCCAGCAGTGAACCCTTCTTGGGGGGGAGCTACGAGCAGTACTTC
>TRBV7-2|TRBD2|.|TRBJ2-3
CASSLGTSGTTDTQYF
TGTGCCAGCAGCTTAGGGACTAGCGGGACCACAGATACGCAGTATTTT
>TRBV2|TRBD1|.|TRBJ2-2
CASSETGSDTGELFF
TGTGCCAGCAGTGAGACAGGGTCGGACACCGGGGAGCTGTTTTTT
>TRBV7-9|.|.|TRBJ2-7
CASSKQGSYEQYF
TGTGCCAGCAGCAAACAGGGATCCTACGAGCAGTACTTC
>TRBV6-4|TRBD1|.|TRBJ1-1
CASSDTDRGMNTEAFF
TGTGCCAGCAGTGACACCGACAGGGGCATGAACACTGAAGCTTTCTTT
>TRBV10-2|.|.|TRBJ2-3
CASSVGLTFTDTQYF
TGCGCCAGCAGTGTTGGCTTGACTTTCACAGATACGCAGTATTTT
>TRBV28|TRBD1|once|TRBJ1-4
CASSWTGTFHNEKLFF
TGTGCCAGCAGCTGGACAGGGACATTCCACAATGAAAAACTGTTTTTT
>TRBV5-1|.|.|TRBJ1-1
CASSSGGRPVNTEAFF
TGCGCCAGCAGCTCCGGGGGGAGACCGGTGAACACTGAAGCTTTCTTT
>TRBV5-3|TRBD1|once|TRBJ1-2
CARSTRGTGGHYGYTF
TGTGCCAGAAGCACACGAGGGACAGGGGGCCACTATGGCTACACCTTC
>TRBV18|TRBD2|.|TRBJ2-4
CASSPPSSGRAKNIQYF
TGTGCCAGCTCACCACCAAGTAGCGGGAGAGCCAAAAACATTCAGTACTTC
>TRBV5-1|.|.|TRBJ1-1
CASSFRFNPPEAFF
TGCGCCAGCAGCTTTAGATTTAACCCCCCTGAAGCTTTCTTT
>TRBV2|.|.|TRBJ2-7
CASTADSYEQYF
TGTGCCAGCACGGCGGATTCCTACGAGCAGTACTTC
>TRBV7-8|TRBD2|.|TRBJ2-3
CASSLRLAGVNTDTQYF
TGTGCCAGCAGCTTACGACTAGCGGGAGTAAACACAGATACGCAGTATTTT
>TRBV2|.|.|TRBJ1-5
CASSEAGGDPNQPQHF
TGTGCCAGCAGTGAGGCTGGAGGGGACCCAAATCAGCCCCAGCATTTT
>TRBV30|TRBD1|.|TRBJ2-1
CACIRDRVENEQFF
TGTGCCTGTATCCGGGACAGGGTCGAGAATGAGCAGTTCTTC
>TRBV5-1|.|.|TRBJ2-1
CASRAGDKANEQFF
TGCGCCAGCAGGGCCGGGGACAAGGCCAATGAGCAGTTCTTC
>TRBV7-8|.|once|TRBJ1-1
CASSPRVENTEAFF
TGTGCCAGCAGCCCTCGGGTGGAGAACACTGAAGCTTTCTTT
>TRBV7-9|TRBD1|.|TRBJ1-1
CASSLGRGTGGTEAFF
TGTGCCAGCAGCTTGGGGCGGGGGACAGGGGGAACTGAAGCTTTCTTT
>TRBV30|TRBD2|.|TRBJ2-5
CAWRDYQETQYF
TGTGCCTGGCGGGACTATCAAGAGACCCAGTACTTC
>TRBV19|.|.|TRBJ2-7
CASSMGVTLEQYF
TGTGCCAGTAGTATGGGCGTGACCCTCGAGCAGTACTTC
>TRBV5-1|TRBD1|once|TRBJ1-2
CASSLASGTDGYTF
TGCGCCAGCAGCTTGGCCTCAGGGACAGATGGCTACACCTTC
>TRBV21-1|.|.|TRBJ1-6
CASSTAGGETGINSPLHF
TGTGCCAGCAGCACAGCTGGGGGGGAGACCGGAATTAATTCACCCCTCCACTTT
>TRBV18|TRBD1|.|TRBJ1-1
CASSPAGGLNTEAFF
TGTGCCAGCTCACCGGCAGGGGGCTTGAACACTGAAGCTTTCTTT
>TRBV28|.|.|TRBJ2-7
CASSHRAYEQYF
TGTGCCAGCAGTCACAGGGCCTACGAGCAGTACTTC
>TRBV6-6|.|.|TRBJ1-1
CASSYVQAVMNTEAFF
TGTGCCAGCAGTTACGTACAAGCGGTAATGAACACTGAAGCTTTCTTT
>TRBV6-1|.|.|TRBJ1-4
CASAPWSGTNEKLFF
TGTGCCAGCGCCCCCTGGAGCGGGACTAATGAAAAACTGTTTTTT
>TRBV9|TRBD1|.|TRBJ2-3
CASSAHSGQGTDTQYF
TGTGCCAGCAGCGCTCACTCGGGACAGGGTACAGATACGCAGTATTTT
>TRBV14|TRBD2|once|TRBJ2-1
CASSQDTLAGGFYNEQFF
TGTGCCAGCAGCCAAGACACCCTCGCGGGAGGGTTTTACAATGAGCAGTTCTTC
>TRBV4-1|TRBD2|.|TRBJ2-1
CASSQAGTSGRTRSYNEQFF
TGCGCCAGCAGCCAAGCCGGGACTAGCGGGAGGACCCGCTCCTACAATGAGCAGTTCTTC
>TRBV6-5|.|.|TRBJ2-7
CASSYRQAGNYEQYF
TGTGCCAGCAGTTACCGCCAGGCAGGGAATTACGAGCAGTACTTC
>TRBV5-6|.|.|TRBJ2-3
CASSFGGPSSTDTQYF
TGTGCCAGCAGCTTCGGCGGGCCCTCTAGCACAGATACGCAGTATTTT
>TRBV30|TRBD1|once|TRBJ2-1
CAWSVTLQGARDEQFF
TGTGCCTGGAGTGTAACCCTGCAGGGGGCGAGGGATGAGCAGTTCTTC
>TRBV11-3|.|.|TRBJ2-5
CASSPPAGSQYF
TGTGCCAGCAGCCCCCCAGCGGGTTCCCAGTACTTC
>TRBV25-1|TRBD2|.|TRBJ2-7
CASSEGLAGVRSYEQYF
TGTGCCAGCAGTGAAGGCCTAGCGGGAGTGAGGTCCTACGAGCAGTACTTC
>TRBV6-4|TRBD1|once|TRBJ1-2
CASSDRRGTGLGYGYTF
TGTGCCAGCAGTGACAGACGGGGGACAGGGTTAGGCTATGGCTACACCTTC
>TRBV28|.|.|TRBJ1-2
CASSFLDLGLNYGYTF
TGTGCCAGCAGTTTTCTTGACCTTGGGCTGAACTATGGCTACACCTTC
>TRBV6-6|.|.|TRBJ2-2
CASTTVGPGELFF
TGTGCCAGCACCACAGTTGGCCCCGGGGAGCTGTTTTTT
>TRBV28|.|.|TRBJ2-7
CASQPGGWAYEQYF
TGTGCCAGCCAGCCAGGTGGGTGGGCCTACGAGCAGTACTTC
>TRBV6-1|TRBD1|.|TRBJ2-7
CASSELSGGSEQYF
TGTGCCAGCAGTGAATTGTCAGGGGGCTCCGAGCAGTACTTC
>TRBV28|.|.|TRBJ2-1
CASLGDLSEQFF
TGTGCCAGCCTAGGTGACCTCAGTGAGCAGTTCTTC
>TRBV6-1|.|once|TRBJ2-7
CASSEGMSYEQYF
TGTGCCAGCAGTGAAGGAATGAGTTACGAGCAGTACTTC
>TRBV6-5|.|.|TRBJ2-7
CASSYSGGRASYEQYF
TGTGCCAGCAGTTACTCCGGGGGGCGGGCCTCCTACGAGCAGTACTTC
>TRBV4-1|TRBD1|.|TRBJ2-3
CASSPSTGGIDTQYF
TGCGCCAGCAGCCCATCGACAGGGGGAATAGATACGCAGTATTTT
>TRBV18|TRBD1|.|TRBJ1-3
CASSLITNPGTVNSGNTIYF
TGTGCCAGCTCACTTATAACGAACCCCGGGACAGTCAACTCTGGAAACACCATATATTTT
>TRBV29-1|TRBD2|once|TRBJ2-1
CSATDLPGLGFDEQFF
TGCAGCGCGACCGATCTACCGGGACTAGGCTTCGATGAGCAGTTCTTC
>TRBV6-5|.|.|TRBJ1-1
CASSYLPDTEAFF
TGTGCCAGCAGTTATCTCCCTGACACTGAAGCTTTCTTT
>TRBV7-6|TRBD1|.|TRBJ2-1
CASSLRDRRDEQFF
TGTGCCAGCAGCTTAAGGGACAGACGGGATGAGCAGTTCTTC
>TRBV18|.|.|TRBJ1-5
CASSPRGQPDQPQHF
TGTGCCAGCTCACCCAGAGGGCAGCCAGATCAGCCCCAGCATTTT